This T cell receptor beta chain is drawn from a study of shared clonotypes between healthy human individuals. The assay used deep level. Study processing details: ImmunoSEQ supplied junction-only sequences lacking quality scores, so filtering was different. Clones were sequenced by immunoSEQ multiplex PCR, and TCRdb holds only the in-frame ones, with some missing. V, J and clone size are taken as reported in that table, and D and trimming were inferred from the DNA itself. Of fewer than 2.5 million clones in the sample, approximately 93% are singletons; the top ten hold 0.36%. V was clipped by 6 bases and J by 4 bases; unmatched bases: 6. Germline V gene lookup returns CDR1 MNHEY and CDR2 SMNVEV (reference sequence). The CDR3 spans 16 residues.

The TCR was taken from a man aged 18-30 years in good health. Some clones in this sample may be carry-over from other donors' samples. The sample comprised naive CD4+ T cells from PBMCs. The subset: CD45RA+ positively selected. This chain joins TRBV27 and TRBJ2-1; 13 bases match TRBD2. CDR3 region: CASSPSTSGGYNEQFF. In DNA form, the CDR3 reads TGTGCCAGCAGCCCTTCGACTAGCGGGGGGTACAATGAGCAGTTCTTC.